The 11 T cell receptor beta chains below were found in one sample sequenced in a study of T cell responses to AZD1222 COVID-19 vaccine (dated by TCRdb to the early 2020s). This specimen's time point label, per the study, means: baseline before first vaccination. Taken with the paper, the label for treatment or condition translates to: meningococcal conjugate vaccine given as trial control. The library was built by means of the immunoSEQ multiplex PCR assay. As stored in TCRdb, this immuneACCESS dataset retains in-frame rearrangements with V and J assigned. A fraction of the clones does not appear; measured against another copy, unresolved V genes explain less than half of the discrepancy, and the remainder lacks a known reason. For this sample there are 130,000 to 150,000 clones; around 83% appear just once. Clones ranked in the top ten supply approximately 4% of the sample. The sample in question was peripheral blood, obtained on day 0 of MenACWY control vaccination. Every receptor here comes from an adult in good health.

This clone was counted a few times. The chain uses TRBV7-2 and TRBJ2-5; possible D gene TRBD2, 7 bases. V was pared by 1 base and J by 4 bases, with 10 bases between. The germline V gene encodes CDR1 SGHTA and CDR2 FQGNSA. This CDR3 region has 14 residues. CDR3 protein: CASSLGAGAETQYF. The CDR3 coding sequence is TGTGCCAGCAGCTTAGGGGCGGGGGCAGAGACCCAGTACTTC.

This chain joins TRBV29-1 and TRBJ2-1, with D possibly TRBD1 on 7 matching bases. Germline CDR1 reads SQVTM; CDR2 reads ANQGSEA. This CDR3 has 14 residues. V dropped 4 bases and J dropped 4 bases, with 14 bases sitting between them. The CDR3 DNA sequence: TGCAGCGTTGCCCCCCCAGGGGGGTACAATGAGCAGTTCTTC. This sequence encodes CSVAPPGGYNEQFF.

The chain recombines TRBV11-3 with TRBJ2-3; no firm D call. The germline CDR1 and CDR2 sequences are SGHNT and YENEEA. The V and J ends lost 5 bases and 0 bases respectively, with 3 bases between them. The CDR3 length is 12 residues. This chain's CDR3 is CASSGSTDTQYF. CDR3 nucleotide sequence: TGTGCCAGCAGCGGCAGCACAGATACGCAGTATTTT.

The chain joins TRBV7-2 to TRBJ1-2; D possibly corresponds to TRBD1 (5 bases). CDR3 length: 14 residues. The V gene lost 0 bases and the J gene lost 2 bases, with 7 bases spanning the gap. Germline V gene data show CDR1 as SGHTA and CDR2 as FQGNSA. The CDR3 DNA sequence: TGTGCCAGCAGCTTAGCGACAGCCAACTATGGCTACACCTTC. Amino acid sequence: CASSLATANYGYTF.

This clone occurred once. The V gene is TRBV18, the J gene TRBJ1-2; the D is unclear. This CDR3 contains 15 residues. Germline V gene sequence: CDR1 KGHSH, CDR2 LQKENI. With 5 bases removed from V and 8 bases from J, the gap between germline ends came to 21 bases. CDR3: CASSEKIGISFGYTF. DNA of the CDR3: TGTGCCAGCTCAGAAAAGATAGGAATCTCCTTCGGCTACACCTTC.

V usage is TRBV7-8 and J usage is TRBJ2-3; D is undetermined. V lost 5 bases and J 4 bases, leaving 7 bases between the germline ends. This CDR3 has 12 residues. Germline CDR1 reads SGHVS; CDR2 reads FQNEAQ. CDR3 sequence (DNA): TGTGCCAGCAGCCCCTTCTCAGATACGCAGTATTTT. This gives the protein CASSPFSDTQYF. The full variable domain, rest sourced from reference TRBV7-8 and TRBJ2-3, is GAGVSQSPRYKVAKRGQDVALRCDPISGHVSLFWYQQALGQGPEFLTYFQNEAQLDKSGLPSDRFFAERPEGSVSTLKIQRTQQEDSAVYLCASSPFSDTQYFGPGTRLTVL.

The CDR3 loop reads CASSAAGGPYNEQFF. The CDR3 DNA is TGTGCCAGCAGCGCGGCGGGGGGGCCTTACAATGAGCAGTTCTTC. The chain employs TRBV6-4 and TRBJ2-1; 9 bases align to TRBD2. The CDR3 length is 15 residues. Germline assignment: CDR1 MRHNA and CDR2 SNTAGT. Trimming removed 6 bases from V and 4 bases from J; junction bases left unmatched: 7.

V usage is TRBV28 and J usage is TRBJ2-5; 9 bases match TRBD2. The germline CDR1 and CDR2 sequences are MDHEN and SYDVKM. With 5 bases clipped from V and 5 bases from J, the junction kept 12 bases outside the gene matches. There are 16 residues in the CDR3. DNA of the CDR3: TGTGCCAGCAGTCTCCCAAGGCGGGGGGGCCGTGAGACCCAGTACTTC. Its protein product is CASSLPRRGGRETQYF. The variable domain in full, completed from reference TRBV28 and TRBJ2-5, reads DVKVTQSSRYLVKRTGEKVFLECVQDMDHENMFWYRQDPGLGLRLIYFSYDVKMKEKGDIPEGYSVSREKKERFSLILESASTNQTSMYLCASSLPRRGGRETQYFGPGTRLLVL.

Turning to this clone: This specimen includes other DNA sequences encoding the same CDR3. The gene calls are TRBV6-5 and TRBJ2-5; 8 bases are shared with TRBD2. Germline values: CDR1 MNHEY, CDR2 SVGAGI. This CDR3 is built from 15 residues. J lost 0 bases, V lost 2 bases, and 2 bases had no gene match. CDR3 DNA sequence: TGTGCCAGCAGTTACCAGGGACTAGACCAAGAGACCCAGTACTTC. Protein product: CASSYQGLDQETQYF.

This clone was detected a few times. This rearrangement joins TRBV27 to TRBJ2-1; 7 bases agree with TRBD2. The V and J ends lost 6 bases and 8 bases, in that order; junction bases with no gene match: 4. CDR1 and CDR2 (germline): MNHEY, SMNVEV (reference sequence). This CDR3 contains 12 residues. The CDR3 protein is CASRERGDEQFF. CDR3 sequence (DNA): TGTGCCAGCAGAGAACGGGGGGATGAGCAGTTCTTC.

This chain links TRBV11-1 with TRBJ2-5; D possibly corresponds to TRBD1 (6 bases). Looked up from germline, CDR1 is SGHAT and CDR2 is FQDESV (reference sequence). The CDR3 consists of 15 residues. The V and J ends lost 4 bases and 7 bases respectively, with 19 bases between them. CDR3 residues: CASSSWTAAPGTQYF. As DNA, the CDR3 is TGTGCCAGCAGCTCCTGGACAGCGGCCCCGGGGACCCAGTACTTC.